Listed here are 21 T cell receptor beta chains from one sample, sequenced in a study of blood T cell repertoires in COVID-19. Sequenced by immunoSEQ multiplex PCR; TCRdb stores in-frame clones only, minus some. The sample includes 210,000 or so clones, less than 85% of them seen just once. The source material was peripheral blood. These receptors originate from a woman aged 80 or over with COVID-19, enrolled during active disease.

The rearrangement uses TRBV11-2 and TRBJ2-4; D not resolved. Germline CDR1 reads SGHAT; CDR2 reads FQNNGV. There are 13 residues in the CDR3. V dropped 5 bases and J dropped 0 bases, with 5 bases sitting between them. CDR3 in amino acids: CASSPGAKNIQYF. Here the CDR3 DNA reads TGTGCCAGCAGCCCAGGAGCCAAAAACATTCAGTACTTC. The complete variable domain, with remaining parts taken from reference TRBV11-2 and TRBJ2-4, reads EAGVAQSPRYKIIEKRQSVAFWCNPISGHATLYWYQQILGQGPKLLIQFQNNGVVDDSQLPKDRFSAERLKGVDSTLKIQPAKLEDSAVYLCASSPGAKNIQYFGAGTRLSVL.

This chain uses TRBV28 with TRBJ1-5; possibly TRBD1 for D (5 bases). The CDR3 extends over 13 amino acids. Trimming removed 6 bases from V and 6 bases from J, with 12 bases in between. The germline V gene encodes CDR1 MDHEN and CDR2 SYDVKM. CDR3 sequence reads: CASRAPGGQPQHF. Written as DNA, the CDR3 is TGTGCCAGCAGGGCCCCCGGGGGTCAGCCCCAGCATTTT. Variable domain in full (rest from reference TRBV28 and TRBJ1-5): DVKVTQSSRYLVKRTGEKVFLECVQDMDHENMFWYRQDPGLGLRLIYFSYDVKMKEKGDIPEGYSVSREKKERFSLILESASTNQTSMYLCASRAPGGQPQHFGDGTRLSIL.

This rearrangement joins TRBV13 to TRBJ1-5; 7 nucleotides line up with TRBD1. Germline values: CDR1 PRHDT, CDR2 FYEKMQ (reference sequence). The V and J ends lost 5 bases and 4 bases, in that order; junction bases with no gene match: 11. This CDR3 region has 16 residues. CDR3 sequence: CASSRRQGVGNQPQHF. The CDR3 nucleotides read TGTGCCAGCAGCCGCCGGCAGGGGGTGGGGAATCAGCCCCAGCATTTT.

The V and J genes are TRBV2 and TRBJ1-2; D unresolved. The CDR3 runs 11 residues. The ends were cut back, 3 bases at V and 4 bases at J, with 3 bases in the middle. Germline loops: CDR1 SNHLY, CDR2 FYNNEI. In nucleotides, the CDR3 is TGTGCCAGCAGTGATAGCTATGGCTACACCTTC. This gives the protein CASSDSYGYTF.

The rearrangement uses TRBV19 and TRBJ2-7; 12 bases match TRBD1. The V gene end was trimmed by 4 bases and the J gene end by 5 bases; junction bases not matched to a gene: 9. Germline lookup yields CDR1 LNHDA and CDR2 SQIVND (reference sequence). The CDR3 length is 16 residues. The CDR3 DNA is TGTGCCAGTAGTACCCGGGACAGGGGGCACATCCACGAGCAGTACTTC. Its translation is CASSTRDRGHIHEQYF.

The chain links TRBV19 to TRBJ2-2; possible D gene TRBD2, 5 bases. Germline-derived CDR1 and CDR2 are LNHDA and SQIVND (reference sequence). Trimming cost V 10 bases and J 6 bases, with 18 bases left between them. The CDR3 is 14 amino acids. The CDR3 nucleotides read TGTGCCACCCGACCGAACCTAGCCCCCGGGGAGCTGTTTTTT. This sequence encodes CATRPNLAPGELFF.

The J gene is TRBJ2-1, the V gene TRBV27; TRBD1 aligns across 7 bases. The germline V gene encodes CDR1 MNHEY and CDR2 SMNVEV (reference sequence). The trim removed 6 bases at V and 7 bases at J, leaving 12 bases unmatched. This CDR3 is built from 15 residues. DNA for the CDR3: TGTGCCAGCAGAAGTCTCGGACAGGTCGGAAATGAGCAGTTCTTC. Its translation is CASRSLGQVGNEQFF.

DNA of the CDR3: TGTGCCAATTGGGCTACGGTGAGGGGACAGGGCGATTGGCCCCAGCATTTT. Translated: CANWATVRGQGDWPQHF. The V and J genes are TRBV19 and TRBJ1-5; 9 bases are a match to TRBD1. This CDR3 has 17 residues. CDR1 is LNHDA and CDR2 is SQIVND in the germline V gene (reference sequence). The V segment lost 10 bases and the J segment 9 bases; nucleotides outside the gene matches: 22.

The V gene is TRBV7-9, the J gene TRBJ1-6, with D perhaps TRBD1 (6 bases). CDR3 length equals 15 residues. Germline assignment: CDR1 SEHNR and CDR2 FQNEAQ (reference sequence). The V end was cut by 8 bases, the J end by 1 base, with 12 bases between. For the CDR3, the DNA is TGTGCCAGCCACCGAGGGGGTTCCTATAATTCACCCCTCCACTTT. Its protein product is CASHRGGSYNSPLHF.

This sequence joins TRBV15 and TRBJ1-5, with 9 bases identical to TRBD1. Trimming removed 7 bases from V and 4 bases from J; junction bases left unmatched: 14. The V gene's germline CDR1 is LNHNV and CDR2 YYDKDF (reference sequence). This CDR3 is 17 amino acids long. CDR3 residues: CATTNTDRGLLNQPQHF. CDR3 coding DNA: TGTGCCACCACCAACACGGACAGGGGCCTACTAAATCAGCCCCAGCATTTT.

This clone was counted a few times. CDR3 sequence (DNA): TGTGCCAGCAGTCCCCCGGACTCCGACGGCAGCTACACCTTC. Translation: CASSPPDSDGSYTF. The genes are TRBV2 and TRBJ1-2; D call uncertain. Germline V gene data show CDR1 as SNHLY and CDR2 as FYNNEI. V lost 5 bases to trimming and J lost 9 bases, with 19 bases between them. There are 14 residues in the CDR3.

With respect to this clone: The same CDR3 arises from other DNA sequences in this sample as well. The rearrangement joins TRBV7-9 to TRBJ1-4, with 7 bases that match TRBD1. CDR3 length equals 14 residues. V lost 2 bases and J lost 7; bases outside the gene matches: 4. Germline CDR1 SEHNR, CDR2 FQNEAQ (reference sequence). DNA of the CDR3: TGTGCCAGCAGCTTACGACAGGGCGGTGAAAAACTGTTTTTT. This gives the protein CASSLRQGGEKLFF.

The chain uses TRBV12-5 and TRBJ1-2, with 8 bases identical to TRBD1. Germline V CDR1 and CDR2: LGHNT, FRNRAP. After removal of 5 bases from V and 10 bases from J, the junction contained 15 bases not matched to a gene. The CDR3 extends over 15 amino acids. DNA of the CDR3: TGTGCTAGTGGTACCTGGACAGGGCAGTTAATCGACTACACCTTC. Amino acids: CASGTWTGQLIDYTF.

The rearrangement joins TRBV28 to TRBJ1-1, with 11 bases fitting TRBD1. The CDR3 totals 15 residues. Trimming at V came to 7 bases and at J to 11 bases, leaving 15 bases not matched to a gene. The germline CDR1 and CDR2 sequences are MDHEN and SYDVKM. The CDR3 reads CASIARDRGGPGAFF. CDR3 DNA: TGTGCCAGCATTGCCAGGGACAGGGGGGGACCCGGGGCTTTCTTT.

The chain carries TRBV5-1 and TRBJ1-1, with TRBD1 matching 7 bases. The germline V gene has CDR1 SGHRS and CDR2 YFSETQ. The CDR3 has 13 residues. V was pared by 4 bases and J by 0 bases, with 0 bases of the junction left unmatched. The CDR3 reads CASSTGVNTEAFF. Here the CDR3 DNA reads TGCGCCAGCAGCACAGGGGTGAACACTGAAGCTTTCTTT.

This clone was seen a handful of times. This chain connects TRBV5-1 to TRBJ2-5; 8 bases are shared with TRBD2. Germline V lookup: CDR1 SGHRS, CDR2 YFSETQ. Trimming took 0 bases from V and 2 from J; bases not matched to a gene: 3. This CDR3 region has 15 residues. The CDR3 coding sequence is TGCGCCAGCAGCTTGGTCCCGGGGGGGCAAGAGACCCAGTACTTC. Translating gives CASSLVPGGQETQYF.

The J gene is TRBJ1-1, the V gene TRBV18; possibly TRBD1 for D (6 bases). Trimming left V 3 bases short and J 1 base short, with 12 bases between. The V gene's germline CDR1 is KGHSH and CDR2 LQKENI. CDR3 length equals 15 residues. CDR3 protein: CASSPSRTENTEAFF. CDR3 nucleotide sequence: TGTGCCAGCTCACCTAGTCGGACAGAGAACACTGAAGCTTTCTTT.

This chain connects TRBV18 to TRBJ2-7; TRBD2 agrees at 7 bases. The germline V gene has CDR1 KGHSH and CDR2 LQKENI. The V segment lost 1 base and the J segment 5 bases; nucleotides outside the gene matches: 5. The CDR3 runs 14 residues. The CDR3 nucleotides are TGTGCCAGCTCACCACGGGGGGGTTTCGACGAGCAGTACTTC. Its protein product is CASSPRGGFDEQYF.

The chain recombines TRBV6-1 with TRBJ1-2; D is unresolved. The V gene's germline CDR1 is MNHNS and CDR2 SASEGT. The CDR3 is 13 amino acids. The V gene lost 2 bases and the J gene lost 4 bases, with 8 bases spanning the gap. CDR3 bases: TGTGCCAGCAGTGAATTAGAGGGCTATGGCTACACCTTC. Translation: CASSELEGYGYTF.

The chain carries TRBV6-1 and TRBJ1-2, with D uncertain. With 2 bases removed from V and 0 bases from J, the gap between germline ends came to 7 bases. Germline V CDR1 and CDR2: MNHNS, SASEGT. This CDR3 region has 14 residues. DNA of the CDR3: TGTGCCAGCAGTGAAAAGGGAGCTAACTATGGCTACACCTTC. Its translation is CASSEKGANYGYTF.

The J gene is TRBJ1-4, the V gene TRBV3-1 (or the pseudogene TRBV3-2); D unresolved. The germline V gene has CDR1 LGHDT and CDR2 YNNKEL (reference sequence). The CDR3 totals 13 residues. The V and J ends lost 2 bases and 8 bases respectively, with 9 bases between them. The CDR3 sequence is CASSQPRGEKLFF. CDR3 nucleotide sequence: TGTGCCAGCAGCCAACCGAGAGGGGAAAAACTGTTTTTT.